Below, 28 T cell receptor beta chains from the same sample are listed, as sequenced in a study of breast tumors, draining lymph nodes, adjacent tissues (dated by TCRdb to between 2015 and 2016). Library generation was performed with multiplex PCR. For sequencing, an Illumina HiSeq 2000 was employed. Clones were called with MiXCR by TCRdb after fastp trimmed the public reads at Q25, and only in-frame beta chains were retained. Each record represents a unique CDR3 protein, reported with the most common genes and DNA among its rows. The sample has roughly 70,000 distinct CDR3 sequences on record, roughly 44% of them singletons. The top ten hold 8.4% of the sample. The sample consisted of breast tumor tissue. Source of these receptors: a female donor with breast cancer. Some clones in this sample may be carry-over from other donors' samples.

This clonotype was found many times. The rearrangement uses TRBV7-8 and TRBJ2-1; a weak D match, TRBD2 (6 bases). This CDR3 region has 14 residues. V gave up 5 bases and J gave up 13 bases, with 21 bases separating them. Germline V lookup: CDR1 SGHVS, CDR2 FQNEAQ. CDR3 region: CASSLRESGPPQFF. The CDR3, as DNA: TGTGCCAGCAGCCTCAGGGAGAGCGGGCCGCCTCAGTTCTTC.

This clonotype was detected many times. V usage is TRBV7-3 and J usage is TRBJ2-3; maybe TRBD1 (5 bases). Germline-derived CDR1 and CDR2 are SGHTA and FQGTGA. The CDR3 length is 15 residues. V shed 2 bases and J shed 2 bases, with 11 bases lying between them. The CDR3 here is CASSLQGSLTDTQYF. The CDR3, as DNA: TGTGCCAGCAGCTTACAGGGATCCCTCACAGATACGCAGTATTTT.

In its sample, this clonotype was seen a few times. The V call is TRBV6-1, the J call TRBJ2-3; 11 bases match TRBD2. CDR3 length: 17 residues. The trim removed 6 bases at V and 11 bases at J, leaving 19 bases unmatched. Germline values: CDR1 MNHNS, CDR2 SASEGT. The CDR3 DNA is TGTGCCAGCAGACACGGACTAGCGGGTGCCTTAACGGATGAGCAGTATTTT. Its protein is CASRHGLAGALTDEQYF.

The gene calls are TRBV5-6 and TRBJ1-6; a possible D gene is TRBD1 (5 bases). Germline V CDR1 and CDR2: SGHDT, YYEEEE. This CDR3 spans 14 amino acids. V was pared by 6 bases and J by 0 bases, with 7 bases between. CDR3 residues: CASNGGSYNSPLHF. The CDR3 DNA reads TGTGCCAGCAACGGGGGCTCCTATAATTCACCCCTCCACTTT.

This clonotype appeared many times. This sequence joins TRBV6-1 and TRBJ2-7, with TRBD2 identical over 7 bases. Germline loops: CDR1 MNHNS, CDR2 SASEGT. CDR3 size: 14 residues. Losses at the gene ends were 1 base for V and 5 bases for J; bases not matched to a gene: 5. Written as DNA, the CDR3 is TGTGCCAGCAGTGAAGGGACTAGAAGCCACGAGCAGTACTTC. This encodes CASSEGTRSHEQYF.

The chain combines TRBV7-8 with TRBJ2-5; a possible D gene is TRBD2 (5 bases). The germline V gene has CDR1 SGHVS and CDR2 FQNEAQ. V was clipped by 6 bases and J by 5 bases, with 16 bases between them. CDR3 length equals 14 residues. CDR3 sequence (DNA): TGTGCCAGCAGTCCCCGGGAAGAAACGGAGACCCAGTACTTC. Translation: CASSPREETETQYF.

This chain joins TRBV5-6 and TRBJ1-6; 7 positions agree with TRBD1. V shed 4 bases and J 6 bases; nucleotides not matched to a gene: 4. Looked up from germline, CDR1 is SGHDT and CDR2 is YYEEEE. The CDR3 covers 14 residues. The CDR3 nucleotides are TGTGCCAGCAGCCGGACAGGACTTAATTCACCCCTCCACTTT. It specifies CASSRTGLNSPLHF.

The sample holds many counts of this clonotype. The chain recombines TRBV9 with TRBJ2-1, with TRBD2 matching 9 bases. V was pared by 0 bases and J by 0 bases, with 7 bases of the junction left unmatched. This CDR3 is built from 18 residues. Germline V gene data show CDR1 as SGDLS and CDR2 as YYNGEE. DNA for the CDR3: TGTGCCAGCAGCGTAGTGACGGCTAGCGGGGACTCCTACAATGAGCAGTTCTTC. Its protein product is CASSVVTASGDSYNEQFF.

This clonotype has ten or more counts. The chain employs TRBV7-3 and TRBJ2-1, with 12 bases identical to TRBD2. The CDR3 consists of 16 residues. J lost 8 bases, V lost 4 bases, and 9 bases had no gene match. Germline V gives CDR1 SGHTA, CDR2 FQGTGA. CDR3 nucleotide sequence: TGTGCCAGCAGCTCGCGGACTAGCGGGATGGGGGATGAGCAGTTCTTC. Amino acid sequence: CASSSRTSGMGDEQFF.

CDR3 bases: TGTGCCAGCAGCTCGCAGAGACGGACAGGGATCACAGATACGCAGTATTTT. Residues: CASSSQRRTGITDTQYF. The rearrangement uses TRBV2 and TRBJ2-3; 8 nucleotides align to TRBD1. After removal of 6 bases from V and 2 bases from J, the junction contained 13 bases not matched to a gene. The CDR3 totals 17 residues. CDR1 SNHLY and CDR2 FYNNEI come from the germline V gene.

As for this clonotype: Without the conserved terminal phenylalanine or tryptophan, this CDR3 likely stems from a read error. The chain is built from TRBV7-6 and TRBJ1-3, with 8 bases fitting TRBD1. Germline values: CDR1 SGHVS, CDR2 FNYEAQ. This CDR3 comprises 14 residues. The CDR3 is CVSSLDRVKNTIYL. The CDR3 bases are TGTGTCAGCAGCTTGGACAGGGTTAAAAACACCATATATCTT.

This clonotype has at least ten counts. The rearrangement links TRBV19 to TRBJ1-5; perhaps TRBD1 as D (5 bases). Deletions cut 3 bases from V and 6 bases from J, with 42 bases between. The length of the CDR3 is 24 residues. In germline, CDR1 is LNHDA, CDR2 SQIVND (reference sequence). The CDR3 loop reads CASSIRTRLVWGGIYAPWGQPQHF. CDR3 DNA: TGTGCCAGTAGTATCCGAACCCGCCTGGTGTGGGGCGGAATCTACGCGCCTTGGGGTCAGCCCCAGCATTTT.

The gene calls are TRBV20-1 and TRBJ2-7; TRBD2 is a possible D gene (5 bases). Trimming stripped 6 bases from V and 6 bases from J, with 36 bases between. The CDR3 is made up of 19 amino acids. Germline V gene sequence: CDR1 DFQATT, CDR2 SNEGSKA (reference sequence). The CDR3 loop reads CSAPKQGSNTGELRSEQYF. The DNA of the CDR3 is TGCAGTGCCCCAAAACAAGGTTCGAACACCGGGGAGCTCCGAAGCGAGCAGTACTTC.

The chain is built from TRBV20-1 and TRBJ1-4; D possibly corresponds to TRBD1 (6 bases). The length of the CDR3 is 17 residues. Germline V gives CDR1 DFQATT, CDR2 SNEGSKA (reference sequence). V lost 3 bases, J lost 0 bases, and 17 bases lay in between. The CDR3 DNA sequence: TGCAGTGCTAGCTTAGTCGGGGACATTGCAACTAATGAAAAACTGTTTTTT. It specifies CSASLVGDIATNEKLFF.

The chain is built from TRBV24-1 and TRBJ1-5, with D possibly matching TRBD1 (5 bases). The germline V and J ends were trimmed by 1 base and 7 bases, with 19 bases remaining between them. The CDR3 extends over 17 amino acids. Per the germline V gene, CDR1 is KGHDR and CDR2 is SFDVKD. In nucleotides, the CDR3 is TGTGCCACCAGTGATTTTCTTCTAGCGGGGGATAAGCAGCCCCAGCATTTT. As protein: CATSDFLLAGDKQPQHF.

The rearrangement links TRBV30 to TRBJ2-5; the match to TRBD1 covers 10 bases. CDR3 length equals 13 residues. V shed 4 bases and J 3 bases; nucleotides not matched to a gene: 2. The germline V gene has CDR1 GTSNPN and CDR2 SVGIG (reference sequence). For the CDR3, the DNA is TGTGCCTGGATGGGGACAGGGGAAGAGACCCAGTACTTC. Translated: CAWMGTGEETQYF.

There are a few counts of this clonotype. CDR3 DNA: TGCAGTGCTAGAGTGACGGTTGAAGCTTTCTTT. Encoded protein: CSARVTVEAFF. The rearrangement uses TRBV20-1 and TRBJ1-1; D uncertain. V was shortened by 1 base and J by 7 bases, with 7 bases between the two germline ends. Germline V gene sequence: CDR1 DFQATT, CDR2 SNEGSKA (reference sequence). The CDR3 is made up of 11 amino acids.

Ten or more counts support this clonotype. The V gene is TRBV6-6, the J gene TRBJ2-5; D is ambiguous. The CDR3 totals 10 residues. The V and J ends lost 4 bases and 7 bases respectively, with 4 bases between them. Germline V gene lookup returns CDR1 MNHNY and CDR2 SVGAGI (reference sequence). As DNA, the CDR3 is TGTGCCAGCAGTTTTGGGACCCAGTACTTC. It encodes CASSFGTQYF.

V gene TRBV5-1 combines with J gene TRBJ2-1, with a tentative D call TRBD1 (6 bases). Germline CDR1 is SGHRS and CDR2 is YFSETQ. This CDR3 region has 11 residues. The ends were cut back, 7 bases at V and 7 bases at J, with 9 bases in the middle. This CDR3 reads CASLGGNEQFF. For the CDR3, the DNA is TGCGCCAGCTTAGGGGGAAATGAGCAGTTCTTC.

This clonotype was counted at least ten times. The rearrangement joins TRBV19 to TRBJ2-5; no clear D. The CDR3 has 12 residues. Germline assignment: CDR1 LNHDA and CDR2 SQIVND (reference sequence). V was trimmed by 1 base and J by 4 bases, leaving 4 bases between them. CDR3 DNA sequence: TGTGCCAGTAGTATAGGAGGAGAGACCCAGTACTTC. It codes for CASSIGGETQYF.

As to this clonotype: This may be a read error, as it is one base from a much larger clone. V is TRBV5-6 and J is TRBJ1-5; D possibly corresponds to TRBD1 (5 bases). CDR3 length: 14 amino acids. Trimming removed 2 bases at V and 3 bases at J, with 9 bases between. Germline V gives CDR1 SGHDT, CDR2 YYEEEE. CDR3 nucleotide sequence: TGTGCCAGCAGCTTTCAGGGAACCAATCAGCCCCAGCATTTT. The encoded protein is CASSFQGTNQPQHF.

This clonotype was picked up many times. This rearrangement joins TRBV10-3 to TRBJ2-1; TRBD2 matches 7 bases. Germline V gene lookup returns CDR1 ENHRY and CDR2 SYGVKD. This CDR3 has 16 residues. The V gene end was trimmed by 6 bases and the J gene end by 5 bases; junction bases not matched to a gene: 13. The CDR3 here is CAISPRSAGVDNEQFF. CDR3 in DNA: TGTGCCATCAGCCCGCGGTCCGCGGGGGTGGACAATGAGCAGTTCTTC.

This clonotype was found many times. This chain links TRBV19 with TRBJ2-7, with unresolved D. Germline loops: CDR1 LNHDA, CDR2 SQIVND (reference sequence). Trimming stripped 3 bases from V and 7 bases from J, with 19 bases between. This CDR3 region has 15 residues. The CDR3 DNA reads TGTGCCAGTAGTATGAGGCAGACCAAATTCAGGGAGCAGTACTTC. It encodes CASSMRQTKFREQYF. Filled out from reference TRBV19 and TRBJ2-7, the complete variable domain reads DGGITQSPKYLFRKEGQNVTLSCEQNLNHDAMYWYRQDPGQGLRLIYYSQIVNDFQKGDIAEGYSVSREKKESFPLTVTSAQKNPTAFYLCASSMRQTKFREQYFGPGTRLTVT.

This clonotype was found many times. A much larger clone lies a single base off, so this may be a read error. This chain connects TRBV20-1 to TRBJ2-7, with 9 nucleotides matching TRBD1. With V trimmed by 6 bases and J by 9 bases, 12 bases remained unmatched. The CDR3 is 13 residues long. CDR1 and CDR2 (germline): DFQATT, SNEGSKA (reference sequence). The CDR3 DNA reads TGCAGTGCCTCAAGGACAGGGGAGCACGCGCAGTACTTC. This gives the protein CSASRTGEHAQYF.

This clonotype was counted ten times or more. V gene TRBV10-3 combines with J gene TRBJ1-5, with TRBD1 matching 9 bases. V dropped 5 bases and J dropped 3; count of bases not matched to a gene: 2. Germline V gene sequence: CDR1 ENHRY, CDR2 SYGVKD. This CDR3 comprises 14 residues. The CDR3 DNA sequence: TGTGCCATCAGTCGGACAGGGGACAATCAGCCCCAGCATTTT. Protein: CAISRTGDNQPQHF.

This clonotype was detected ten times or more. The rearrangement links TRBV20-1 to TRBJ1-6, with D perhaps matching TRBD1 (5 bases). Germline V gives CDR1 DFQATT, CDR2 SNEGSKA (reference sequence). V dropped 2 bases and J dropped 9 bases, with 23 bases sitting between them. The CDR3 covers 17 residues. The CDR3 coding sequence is TGCAGTGCTAGACTACCGGGACGCAACAGCTGGGGTTCACCCCTCCACTTT. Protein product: CSARLPGRNSWGSPLHF.

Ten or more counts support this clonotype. CDR3 DNA: TGTGCCTGGAGTGGCGGAGACTACGAGCAGTACTTC. Translation gives CAWSGGDYEQYF. The chain employs TRBV30 and TRBJ2-7; D not resolved. V lost 1 base and J 3 bases, leaving 7 bases between the germline ends. CDR3 length equals 12 residues. Germline lookup yields CDR1 GTSNPN and CDR2 SVGIG (reference sequence).

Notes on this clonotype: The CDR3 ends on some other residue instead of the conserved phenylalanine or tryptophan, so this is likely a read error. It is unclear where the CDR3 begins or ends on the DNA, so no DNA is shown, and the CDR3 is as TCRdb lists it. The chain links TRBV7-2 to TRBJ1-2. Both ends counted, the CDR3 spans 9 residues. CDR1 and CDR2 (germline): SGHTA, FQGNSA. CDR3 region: CASSLAPAS.